The rows below give T cell receptor beta chains drawn from one sample of a study of OX40 agonist ivuxolimab in advanced cancers. The assay was immunoSEQ multiplex PCR, and TCRdb's table has in-frame clones only and misses some. The top ten clones hold approximately 5.3% of a sample with tens of thousands of clones, around 78% of them seen once. Sequencing used CD4+ or CD8+ T cells sorted from blood, obtained in a trial of the OX40 agonist ivuxolimab. The receptor source for this set is an adult with an advanced solid tumor such as melanoma, head and neck, liver or kidney cancer. CDR3s include the opening cysteine and the closing phenylalanine or tryptophan. The order of the fields is J gene, clone size, V gene, D gene, CDR3 protein, CDR3 DNA. A D gene is named only where the DNA matches it firmly. Part of the rows lack a size; the others show once, few, many or a class for expanded clones.

TRBJ2-7 | NA | TRBV7-2 | NA | CASSSTTSAYEQYF | TGTGCCAGCAGTTCGACTACGTCGGCCTACGAGCAGTACTTC
TRBJ1-1 | NA | TRBV7-2 | NA | CASSLLQAIGEAFF | TGTGCCAGCAGCTTGTTACAGGCGATTGGAGAAGCTTTCTTT
TRBJ1-2 | once | TRBV5-1 | TRBD1 | CATDRAGRGYTF | TGCGCCACCGACAGGGCCGGACGTGGCTACACCTTC
TRBJ1-5 | few | TRBV19 | NA | CASSQGREGNQPQHF | TGTGCCAGTAGCCAGGGCAGAGAAGGCAATCAGCCCCAGCATTTT
TRBJ2-7 | NA | TRBV7-9 | NA | CASSLVPTGSEQYF | TGTGCCAGCAGCTTAGTCCCGACGGGCTCCGAGCAGTACTTC
TRBJ2-7 | NA | TRBV6-1 | NA | CASSENHGDSYEQYF | TGTGCCAGCAGTGAAAATCACGGAGACTCCTACGAGCAGTACTTC
TRBJ1-2 | once | TRBV7-2 | NA | CASSDRATYGYTF | TGTGCCAGCAGCGACCGCGCCACTTATGGCTACACCTTC
TRBJ2-1 | once | TRBV12-5 | NA | CASGGRVNEQFF | TGTGCTAGTGGGGGCCGGGTTAATGAGCAGTTCTTC
TRBJ2-7 | NA | TRBV2 | NA | CASSEDYPYEQYF | TGTGCCAGCAGTGAGGACTATCCCTACGAGCAGTACTTC
TRBJ2-1 | few | TRBV7-9 | NA | CASSPLSYNEQFF | TGTGCCAGCAGCCCCTTGTCCTACAATGAGCAGTTCTTC
TRBJ2-5 | NA | TRBV5-1 | NA | CASSLGGQQETQYF | TGCGCCAGCAGCTTGGGTGGACAGCAAGAGACCCAGTACTTC
TRBJ1-4 | NA | TRBV7-9 | NA | CASSPGAVWDAEKLFF | TGTGCCAGCAGCCCTGGGGCCGTTTGGGACGCTGAAAAACTGTTTTTT
TRBJ2-7 | NA | TRBV28 | TRBD2 | CASSPGREPYEQYF | TGTGCCAGCAGCCCCGGGCGGGAGCCCTACGAGCAGTACTTC
TRBJ2-7 | NA | TRBV10-2 | TRBD1 | CASGQGSPYEQYF | TGCGCCAGCGGACAGGGTTCCCCCTACGAGCAGTACTTC
TRBJ1-5 | few | TRBV4-2 | NA | CASSQDGKRQPQHF | TGTGCCAGCAGCCAAGATGGAAAGAGACAGCCCCAGCATTTT
TRBJ1-4 | NA | TRBV28 | TRBD1 | CASGRGDEKLFF | TGTGCCAGCGGCAGGGGGGATGAAAAACTGTTTTTT
TRBJ1-5 | NA | TRBV19 | TRBD1 | CASRLGWDRGGQPQHF | TGTGCCAGTAGACTTGGGTGGGACAGGGGAGGACAGCCCCAGCATTTT
TRBJ2-7 | NA | TRBV2 | NA | CASTGAISYEQYF | TGTGCCAGCACGGGGGCTATTTCCTACGAGCAGTACTTC
TRBJ1-2 | NA | TRBV14 | NA | CASSQGAQSFYGYTF | TGTGCCAGCAGCCAGGGTGCCCAGAGTTTCTATGGCTACACCTTC
TRBJ2-3 | NA | TRBV5-1 | NA | CASSHPSTDTQYF | TGCGCCAGCAGCCACCCAAGCACAGATACGCAGTATTTT
TRBJ1-3 | few | TRBV6-1 | TRBD1 | CASRDRGYTIYF | TGTGCCAGCAGGGACAGGGGATACACCATATATTTT
TRBJ1-4 | NA | TRBV5-5 | NA | CASSSNGRNEKLFF | TGTGCCAGCAGCTCGAACGGACGGAATGAAAAACTGTTTTTT
TRBJ1-5 | once | TRBV2 | TRBD1 | CASSETGKGYSNQPQHF | TGTGCCAGCAGTGAGACAGGGAAGGGTTATAGCAATCAGCCCCAGCATTTT